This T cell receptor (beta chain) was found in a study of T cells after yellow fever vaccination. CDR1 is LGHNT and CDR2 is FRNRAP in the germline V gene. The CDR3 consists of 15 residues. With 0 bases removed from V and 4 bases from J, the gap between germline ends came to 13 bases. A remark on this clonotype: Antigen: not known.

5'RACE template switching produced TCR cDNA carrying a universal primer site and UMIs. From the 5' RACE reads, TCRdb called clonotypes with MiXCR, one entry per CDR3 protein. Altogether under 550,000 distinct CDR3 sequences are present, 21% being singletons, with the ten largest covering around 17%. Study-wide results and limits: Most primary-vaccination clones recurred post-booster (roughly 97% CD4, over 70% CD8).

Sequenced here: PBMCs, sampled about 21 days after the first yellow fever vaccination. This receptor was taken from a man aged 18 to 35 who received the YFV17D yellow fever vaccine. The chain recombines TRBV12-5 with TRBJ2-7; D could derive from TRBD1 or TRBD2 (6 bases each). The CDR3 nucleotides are TGTGCTAGTGGTTTGGTACTTGGGGGGCCGTACGAGCAGTACTTC. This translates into CASGLVLGGPYEQYF.